The clone carrying this TCR beta chain was recorded many times. Antigen unknown. This specimen comes from a study of T-cell reconstitution after alpha-beta-depleted transplantation in children. Whole-study findings and limits: Roughly two months post-transplant, alpha-beta T cells reportedly originated from several hundred graft clones that had expanded.

V lost 2 bases to trimming and J lost 4 bases, with 6 bases between them. Looked up from germline, CDR1 is DFQATT and CDR2 is SNEGSKA (reference sequence). The CDR3 spans 11 residues. Researchers prepared the TCRbeta library using unique molecular identifiers, the study reports. Using its own MiXCR run on the PCR reads, TCRdb lists one record per CDR3 protein. The sample consists of 280,000 or so distinct CDR3 sequences, about 9.9% of them appearing once. The sequence was obtained from a male patient between 2 and 15 years old who had a stem cell transplant for chronic granulomatous disease, so the T cells may come from the graft donor. The sequences come from peripheral blood, collected 180 days after TCRalphabeta/CD19-depleted stem cell transplant. V and J are TRBV20-1 and TRBJ2-7; D remains ambiguous. The CDR3 bases are TGCAGTGCTAGAATGATTTACGAGCAGTACTTC. It encodes CSARMIYEQYF.